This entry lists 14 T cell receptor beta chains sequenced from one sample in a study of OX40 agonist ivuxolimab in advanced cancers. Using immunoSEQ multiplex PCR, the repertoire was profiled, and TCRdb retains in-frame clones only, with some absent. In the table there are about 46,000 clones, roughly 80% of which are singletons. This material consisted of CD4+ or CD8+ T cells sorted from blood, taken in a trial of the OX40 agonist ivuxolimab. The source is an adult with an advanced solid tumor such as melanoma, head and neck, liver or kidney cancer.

The CDR3 region is CASSVEPSSNQPQHF. The CDR3 nucleotides read TGTGCCAGCAGCGTGGAGCCTAGTAGCAATCAGCCCCAGCATTTT. V gene TRBV9 combines with J gene TRBJ1-5; D uncertain. Germline assignment: CDR1 SGDLS and CDR2 YYNGEE. Trimming took 2 bases from V and 0 from J, leaving 9 bases between them. The CDR3 is made up of 15 amino acids.

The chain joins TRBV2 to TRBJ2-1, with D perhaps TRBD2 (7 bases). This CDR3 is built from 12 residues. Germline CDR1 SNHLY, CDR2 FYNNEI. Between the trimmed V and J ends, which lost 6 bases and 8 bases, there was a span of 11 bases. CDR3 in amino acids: CASRGEGDEQFF. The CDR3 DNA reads TGTGCCAGCAGGGGGGAGGGGGATGAGCAGTTCTTC.

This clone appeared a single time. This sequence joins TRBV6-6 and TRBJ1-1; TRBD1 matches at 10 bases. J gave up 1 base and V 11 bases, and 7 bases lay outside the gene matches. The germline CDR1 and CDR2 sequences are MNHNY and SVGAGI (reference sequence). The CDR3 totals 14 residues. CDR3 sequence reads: CASRGQGRNTEAFF. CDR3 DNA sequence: TGTGCCTCAAGGGGACAGGGGAGGAACACTGAAGCTTTCTTT.

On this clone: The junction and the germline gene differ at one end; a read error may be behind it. The CDR3 bases are TGTGCCAGCAGCCTGGTGCGAGAAAACCTGTTTTTT. Translating gives CASSLVRENLFF. The chain combines TRBV11-2 with TRBJ1-4; no definite D call. Germline V gene data show CDR1 as SGHAT and CDR2 as FQNNGV. This CDR3 contains 12 residues.

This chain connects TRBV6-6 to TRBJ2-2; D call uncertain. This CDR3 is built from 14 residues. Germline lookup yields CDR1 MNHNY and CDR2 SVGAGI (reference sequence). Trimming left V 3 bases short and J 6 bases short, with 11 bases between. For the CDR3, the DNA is TGTGCCAGCAGTTATCAGGAAGGCGCCGGGGAGCTGTTTTTT. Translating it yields CASSYQEGAGELFF.

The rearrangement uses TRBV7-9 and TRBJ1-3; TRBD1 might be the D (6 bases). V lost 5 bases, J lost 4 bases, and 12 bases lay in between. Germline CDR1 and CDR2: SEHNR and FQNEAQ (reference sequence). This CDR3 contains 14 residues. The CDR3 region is CASSPRTAGNTIYF. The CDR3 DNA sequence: TGTGCCAGCAGCCCCCGGACAGCCGGAAACACCATATATTTT.

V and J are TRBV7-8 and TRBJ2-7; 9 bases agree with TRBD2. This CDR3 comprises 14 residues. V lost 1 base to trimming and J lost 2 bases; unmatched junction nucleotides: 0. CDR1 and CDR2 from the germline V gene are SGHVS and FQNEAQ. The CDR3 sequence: CASSLGLAAYEQYF. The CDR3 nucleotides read TGTGCCAGCAGCTTAGGACTAGCGGCCTACGAGCAGTACTTC.

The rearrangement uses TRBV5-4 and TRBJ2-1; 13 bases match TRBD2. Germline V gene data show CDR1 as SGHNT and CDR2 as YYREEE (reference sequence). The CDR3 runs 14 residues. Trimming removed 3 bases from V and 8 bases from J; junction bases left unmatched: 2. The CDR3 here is CASSWTSGSDEQFF. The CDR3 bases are TGTGCCAGCAGCTGGACTAGCGGGAGCGATGAGCAGTTCTTC.

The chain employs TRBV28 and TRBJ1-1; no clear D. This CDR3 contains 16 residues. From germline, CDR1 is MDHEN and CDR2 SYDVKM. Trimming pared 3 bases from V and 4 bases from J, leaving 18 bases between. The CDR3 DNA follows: TGTGCCAGCAGTTTTAAGGTCAGGAGGCAGAGCACTGAAGCTTTCTTT. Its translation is CASSFKVRRQSTEAFF. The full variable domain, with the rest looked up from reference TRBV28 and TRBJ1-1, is DVKVTQSSRYLVKRTGEKVFLECVQDMDHENMFWYRQDPGLGLRLIYFSYDVKMKEKGDIPEGYSVSREKKERFSLILESASTNQTSMYLCASSFKVRRQSTEAFFGQGTRLTVV.

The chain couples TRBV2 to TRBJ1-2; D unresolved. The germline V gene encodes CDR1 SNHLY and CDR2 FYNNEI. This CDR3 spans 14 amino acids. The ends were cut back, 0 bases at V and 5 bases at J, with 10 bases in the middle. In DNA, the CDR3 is TGTGCCAGCAGTGAAGCGCTCGCGGAATATGGCTACACCTTC. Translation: CASSEALAEYGYTF.

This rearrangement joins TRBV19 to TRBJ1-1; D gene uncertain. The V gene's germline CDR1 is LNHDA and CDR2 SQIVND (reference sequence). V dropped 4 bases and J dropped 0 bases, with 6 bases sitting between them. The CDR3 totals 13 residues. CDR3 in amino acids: CASSTEMNTEAFF. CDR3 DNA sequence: TGTGCCAGTAGTACTGAAATGAACACTGAAGCTTTCTTT. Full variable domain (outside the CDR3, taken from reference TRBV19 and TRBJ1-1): DGGITQSPKYLFRKEGQNVTLSCEQNLNHDAMYWYRQDPGQGLRLIYYSQIVNDFQKGDIAEGYSVSREKKESFPLTVTSAQKNPTAFYLCASSTEMNTEAFFGQGTRLTVV.

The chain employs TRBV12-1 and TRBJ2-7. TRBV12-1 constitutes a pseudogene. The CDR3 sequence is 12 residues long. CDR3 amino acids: CARWDRAYEQYF. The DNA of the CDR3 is TGTGCCAGATGGGACCGAGCCTACGAGCAGTACTTC.

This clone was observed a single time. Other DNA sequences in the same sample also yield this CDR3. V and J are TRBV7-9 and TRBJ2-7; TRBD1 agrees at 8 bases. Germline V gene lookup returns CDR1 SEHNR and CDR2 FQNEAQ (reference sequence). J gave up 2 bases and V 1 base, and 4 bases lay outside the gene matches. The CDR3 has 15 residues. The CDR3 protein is CASSLGTGRAYEQYF. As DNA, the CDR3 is TGTGCCAGCAGCTTAGGGACAGGGCGCGCCTACGAGCAGTACTTC.

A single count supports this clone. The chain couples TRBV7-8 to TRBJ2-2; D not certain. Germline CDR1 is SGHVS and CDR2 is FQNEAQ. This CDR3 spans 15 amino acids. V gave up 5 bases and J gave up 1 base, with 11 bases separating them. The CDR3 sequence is CASSRPTMNTGELFF. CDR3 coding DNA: TGTGCCAGCAGCCGCCCCACTATGAACACCGGGGAGCTGTTTTTT.